A single sample gave rise to the 7 T cell receptor beta chains below, sequenced in a study of graft-versus-host responses after intestinal transplantation. Assay used: immunoSEQ multiplex PCR; TCRdb lists only in-frame clones, some missing. The profile covers roughly 20,000 clones, with around 56% appearing a single time and approximately 0.97% taken by the ten largest. Sample: alloreactive CD4+ T cells from a mixed lymphocyte reaction culture, taken before intestinal transplant. The subset denotes: CFSE-low proliferating T cells sorted from approximately six-day pre-transplant mixed lymphocyte reaction (GvH or HvG direction). Receptor source: a human patient who received an intestinal transplant.

The rearrangement uses TRBV12-5 and TRBJ1-6, with D tentatively TRBD1 (6 bases). Germline values: CDR1 LGHNT, CDR2 FRNRAP. V dropped 6 bases and J dropped 7 bases, with 13 bases sitting between them. The CDR3 extends over 14 amino acids. CDR3 nucleotide sequence: TGTGCTAGTGGGACAGGCTCTAGGAATTCACCCCTCCACTTT. Residues: CASGTGSRNSPLHF.

This clone was recorded once. The rearrangement joins TRBV28 to TRBJ2-7; 15 nucleotides line up with TRBD2. Trimming took 6 bases from V and 11 from J; bases not matched to a gene: 5. The CDR3 consists of 13 residues. The germline V gene has CDR1 MDHEN and CDR2 SYDVKM. The CDR3: CASRGTSGRRKYF. As DNA, the CDR3 is TGTGCCAGCAGGGGGACTAGCGGGAGGAGGAAGTACTTC.

V gene TRBV7-2 combines with J gene TRBJ2-5, with 9 positions matching TRBD2. TRBJ2-7 matches the DNA end more closely, so the J call is doubtful. CDR3 length equals 16 residues. The germline V gene encodes CDR1 SGHTA and CDR2 FQGNSA. The CDR3 sequence: CASSLATSGAIYEQYF. CDR3 DNA sequence: TGTGCCAGCAGCTTAGCGACTAGCGGTGCAATCTACGAGCAGTACTTC.

The chain employs TRBV5-1 and TRBJ2-7, with unresolved D. V lost 2 bases to trimming and J lost 0 bases, with 9 bases between them. The CDR3 totals 14 residues. CDR1 is SGHRS and CDR2 is YFSETQ in the germline V gene. The CDR3 nucleotides read TGCGCCAGCAGCTTCATAGGAGACTCCTACGAGCAGTACTTC. This encodes CASSFIGDSYEQYF.

This clone turned up a few times. The V gene is TRBV29-1, the J gene TRBJ1-1, with 7 bases identical to TRBD1. After removal of 6 bases from V and 11 bases from J, the junction contained 6 bases not matched to a gene. Per germline, CDR1 SQVTM and CDR2 ANQGSEA. CDR3 length: 10 residues. The CDR3 region has the DNA TGCAGCGTCAAACAGGGGAGCGCTTTCTTT. Translating it yields CSVKQGSAFF.

The rearrangement uses TRBV27 and TRBJ2-7; D gene uncertain. There are 13 residues in the CDR3. Germline V CDR1 and CDR2: MNHEY, SMNVEV (reference sequence). The ends were cut back, 6 bases at V and 2 bases at J, with 11 bases in the middle. The chain's CDR3 is CASSFGPAYEQYF. The CDR3 DNA is TGTGCCAGCAGCTTTGGGCCCGCCTACGAGCAGTACTTC.

The chain's CDR3 is CASSWGTGGSITEAFF. In nucleotides, the CDR3 is TGTGCCAGCAGTTGGGGGACAGGGGGCTCGATAACTGAAGCTTTCTTT. The chain uses TRBV6-5 and TRBJ1-1; 12 bases are a match to TRBD1. After removal of 4 bases from V and 5 bases from J, the junction contained 8 bases not matched to a gene. This CDR3 contains 16 residues. Germline V gene lookup returns CDR1 MNHEY and CDR2 SVGAGI.